Each of the 31 T cell receptor beta chains below was sequenced from the same sample in a study of synovial regulatory T cells in juvenile arthritis. The method was immunoSEQ multiplex PCR; TCRdb's version includes in-frame clones alone and lacks a portion of them. The table gives roughly 8,000 clones; the top ten clones make up roughly 1.5% of it. Source material: Treg cells from blood. Subset: remaining (HLA-DR-negative) circulating blood Treg cells. The receptors were gathered from a donor younger than 30 with juvenile idiopathic arthritis.

This chain connects TRBV4-1 to TRBJ2-5; TCRdb's assignment of TRBD1 cannot be checked, as there is no DNA. Germline CDR1 is MGHRA and CDR2 is YSYEKL. The CDR3 covers 13 residues. DNA is not recorded here. The CDR3 here is CASSQDTTALQYF.

The chain uses TRBV7-2 and TRBJ1-2; checking the TCRdb D call of TRBD1 is not possible without DNA. This CDR3 is built from 15 residues. The nucleotide record is missing. Germline V gene data show CDR1 as SGHTA and CDR2 as FQGNSA. The CDR3: CASSLAIGANYGYTF.

The V call is TRBV5-1, the J call TRBJ2-7; the D call of TRBD1 rests on TCRdb alone, since no DNA is present to check it. The CDR3 totals 15 residues. No DNA was logged. The germline gives CDR1 SGHRS, CDR2 YFSETQ. CDR3 sequence: CASSLISTGTYEQYF.

The chain recombines TRBV2 with TRBJ2-1; lacking DNA, the TRBD1 call made by TCRdb goes unchecked. The length of the CDR3 is 17 residues. The DNA is not on file. Germline V gene lookup returns CDR1 SNHLY and CDR2 FYNNEI. The CDR3 loop reads CASSEGTRRGTYNEQFF.

The chain uses TRBV19 and TRBJ2-1; there is no DNA to check the TCRdb D call of TRBD2. Germline CDR1 LNHDA, CDR2 SQIVND (reference sequence). The CDR3 consists of 12 residues. No DNA appears here. CDR3 in amino acids: CASSLAGVLQFF.

V usage is TRBV19 and J usage is TRBJ2-5; the D gene TCRdb calls, TRBD2, cannot be checked with no DNA. This CDR3 region has 12 residues. No coding sequence is recorded. Germline V lookup: CDR1 LNHDA, CDR2 SQIVND (reference sequence). The CDR3 region is CASSRLLGTQYF. Using reference TRBV19 and TRBJ2-5 for the parts outside the CDR3, the full variable domain is DGGITQSPKYLFRKEGQNVTLSCEQNLNHDAMYWYRQDPGQGLRLIYYSQIVNDFQKGDIAEGYSVSREKKESFPLTVTSAQKNPTAFYLCASSRLLGTQYFGPGTRLLVL.

CDR3 loop: CASSIEGGAEKLFF. This chain uses TRBV6-6 with TRBJ1-4. The germline gives CDR1 MNHNY, CDR2 SVGAGI (reference sequence). The CDR3 length is 14 residues. No DNA is given.

The chain recombines TRBV5-1 with TRBJ2-7; checking the TCRdb D call of TRBD2 is not possible without DNA. The CDR3 covers 14 residues. Nucleotide data are not available. Germline V gene data show CDR1 as SGHRS and CDR2 as YFSETQ. The CDR3 loop reads CASTETSSSYEQYF.

This sequence joins TRBV5-1 and TRBJ1-1; with no DNA, the TCRdb D assignment of TRBD1 cannot be verified. Looked up from germline, CDR1 is SGHRS and CDR2 is YFSETQ. This CDR3 contains 15 residues. No DNA accompanies this entry. The chain's CDR3 is CASRASDILNTEAFF.

The J gene is TRBJ1-2, the V gene TRBV5-1; there is no DNA to check the TCRdb D call of TRBD1. Germline V gives CDR1 SGHRS, CDR2 YFSETQ. The CDR3 length is 15 residues. No DNA sequence was recorded. The CDR3 sequence is CASRFDSNIFYGYTF.

The chain recombines TRBV11-2 with TRBJ1-2. Germline CDR1 SGHAT, CDR2 FQNNGV. The CDR3 sequence is 12 residues long. The coding DNA is unavailable. The CDR3 region is CASSLAGGGYTF. Full variable domain (missing parts from reference TRBV11-2 and TRBJ1-2): EAGVAQSPRYKIIEKRQSVAFWCNPISGHATLYWYQQILGQGPKLLIQFQNNGVVDDSQLPKDRFSAERLKGVDSTLKIQPAKLEDSAVYLCASSLAGGGYTFGSGTRLTVV.

The chain joins TRBV10-2 to TRBJ1-1. CDR3 length: 13 amino acids. Nucleotide data are not available. Germline CDR1 WSHSY, CDR2 SAAADI. The CDR3 loop is CASSEQGRIKAFF.

V gene TRBV28 combines with J gene TRBJ1-3. CDR3 length: 16 amino acids. DNA is not recorded here. CDR1 is MDHEN and CDR2 is SYDVKM in the germline V gene. The CDR3 sequence is CASNSLGGAMGNTIYF.

The chain combines TRBV6-5 with TRBJ2-1; TCRdb designates TRBD1, a call that cannot be tested without DNA. This CDR3 is 15 amino acids long. The entry carries no DNA sequence. Germline CDR1 and CDR2: MNHEY and SVGAGI. CDR3 in amino acids: CASSPQGAVYNEQFF.

The rearrangement uses TRBV28 and TRBJ1-1; TCRdb outputs TRBD1, but without DNA this stays unchecked. The CDR3 has 13 residues. The entry carries no DNA sequence. CDR1 and CDR2 from the germline V gene are MDHEN and SYDVKM. CDR3 sequence reads: CASSLTGDSLAFF.

The chain combines TRBV28 with TRBJ1-2. The germline gives CDR1 MDHEN, CDR2 SYDVKM. The CDR3 sequence is 12 residues long. No DNA is given. The CDR3 sequence is CASSRRNYGYTF.

Considering frequency, this clone is medium-sized. V and J are TRBV28 and TRBJ1-5; TCRdb names TRBD1, which stays unverified in the absence of DNA. The CDR3 has 13 residues. The record lacks a DNA sequence. Germline lookup yields CDR1 MDHEN and CDR2 SYDVKM. The CDR3 sequence is CASRTGLNQPQHF.

V is TRBV7-9 and J is TRBJ2-5. CDR1 and CDR2 (germline): SEHNR, FQNEAQ (reference sequence). The CDR3 contains 15 residues. No DNA was logged. The CDR3 loop is CASSTRGRPQGAQYF.

This chain links TRBV19 with TRBJ1-1; the D call of TRBD1 rests on TCRdb alone, since no DNA is present to check it. The V gene's germline CDR1 is LNHDA and CDR2 SQIVND (reference sequence). This CDR3 contains 14 residues. The coding DNA is unavailable. The chain's CDR3 is CASTKQGIRTEAFF.

The chain carries TRBV6-5 and TRBJ2-1. The CDR3 is 14 residues long. The protein alone is recorded here. Germline V gene sequence: CDR1 MNHEY, CDR2 SVGAGI. This chain's CDR3 is CASSSTDSYNEQFF.

This clone ranks as medium-sized in terms of frequency. The rearrangement links TRBV13 to TRBJ2-3; TCRdb's D gene call, TRBD2, goes unchecked for lack of DNA. Germline CDR1 is PRHDT and CDR2 is FYEKMQ (reference sequence). The CDR3 sequence is 16 residues long. Only the protein is available. CDR3 residues: CASSPRPWGTADTQYF.

The V and J genes are TRBV4-2 and TRBJ2-7; TCRdb names TRBD1, which stays unverified in the absence of DNA. The CDR3 consists of 15 residues. Only the protein is available. CDR1 is LGHNA and CDR2 is YNFKEQ in the germline V gene. The CDR3: CASSPTGGVVAEQYF.

The chain is built from TRBV7-9 and TRBJ2-2; TCRdb proposes TRBD1, but this gene call is untestable without DNA. The CDR3 totals 17 residues. No DNA accompanies this entry. CDR1 is SEHNR and CDR2 is FQNEAQ in the germline V gene (reference sequence). The CDR3 reads CASSPRQGGILSGELFF.

The chain carries TRBV5-4 and TRBJ2-5. Germline V gene data show CDR1 as SGHNT and CDR2 as YYREEE (reference sequence). The CDR3 is 15 residues long. No DNA accompanies this entry. CDR3 protein: CASSLPDLAQETQYF. Based on the CDR3 plus reference TRBV5-4 and TRBJ2-5, the full variable domain is ETGVTQSPTHLIKTRGQQVTLRCSSQSGHNTVSWYQQALGQGPQFIFQYYREEENGRGNFPPRFSGLQFPNYSSELNVNALELDDSALYLCASSLPDLAQETQYFGPGTRLLVL.

The chain uses TRBV2 and TRBJ1-2. Per the germline V gene, CDR1 is SNHLY and CDR2 is FYNNEI. This CDR3 spans 12 amino acids. A DNA sequence was not provided. This CDR3 reads CATTGGTYGYTF.

The V gene is TRBV6-6, the J gene TRBJ1-2. The CDR3 extends over 14 amino acids. There is no recorded DNA. Germline CDR1 is MNHNY and CDR2 is SVGAGI (reference sequence). The CDR3 here is CASSYLAGADGYTF.

The chain is built from TRBV18 and TRBJ2-1; TCRdb calls TRBD2, which cannot be checked without DNA. The CDR3 has 16 amino acids. Nucleotide data are not available. Germline assignment: CDR1 KGHSH and CDR2 LQKENI. The CDR3: CASSPELVISHNEQFF.

The chain combines TRBV5-5 with TRBJ2-7. The CDR3 spans 15 residues. The coding DNA is unavailable. CDR1 is SGHKS, CDR2 YYEKEE, per germline (reference sequence). The CDR3 loop reads CASSLEGSILYEQYF.

Frequency places this clone as medium-sized. The V and J genes are TRBV28 and TRBJ2-7. CDR3 size: 13 residues. No DNA is listed. The germline V gene has CDR1 MDHEN and CDR2 SYDVKM. The CDR3 protein is CASSLGRAYEQYF.

J is TRBJ2-3 and V is TRBV5-4; TCRdb lists TRBD2, though no DNA is available to test this call. This CDR3 has 14 amino acids. No DNA has been recorded. Germline CDR1 SGHNT, CDR2 YYREEE (reference sequence). The CDR3 here is CASLRGGHRDTQYF.

The chain is built from TRBV6-6 and TRBJ2-2; TCRdb proposes TRBD2, but this gene call is untestable without DNA. The CDR3 is 16 amino acids. No DNA is given. The V gene's germline CDR1 is MNHNY and CDR2 SVGAGI (reference sequence). The CDR3 loop is CASTSPQLANTGELFF.